This entry concerns a single T cell receptor (beta chain). The data were taken from a study of blood T cell repertoires in COVID-19. Background on the study: Samples of COVID-19 (acute and convalescent) were obtained from the United States, Italy and Spain. Sample material is recorded as cDNA or gDNA derived from T cells, B-cell-depleted T cells, or PBMCs.

CDR1 is ENHRY and CDR2 is SYGVKD in the germline V gene. V lost 1 base, J lost 8 bases, and 7 bases stayed unmatched. The CDR3 runs 15 residues. Original processing notes: Nucleated cell counts were estimated from reference gene primer amplification. Measured with immunoSEQ multiplex PCR; TCRdb has only the in-frame clones, and not every one. V, J and clone size reflect that table, while D and trimming were determined from the DNA. Of fewer than 35,000 clones in the sample, roughly 89% were seen once. J is TRBJ1-4 and V is TRBV10-3, with TRBD1 matching over 7 bases. The sequence was obtained from a man aged 80 or over with acute or convalescent COVID-19. Sequences were obtained from peripheral blood. DNA of the CDR3: TGTGCCATCAGTGAGTTCCGGGACAGACGGGAAAAACTGTTTTTT. Translating it yields CAISEFRDRREKLFF.